A selection of T cell receptor beta chains follows, all from one sample in a study of blood T cell repertoires in COVID-19. Measured with immunoSEQ multiplex PCR; TCRdb has only the in-frame clones, and not every one. This repertoire shows 80,000 to 100,000 clones, about 82% found once; its top ten account for 10% to 15%. What was sequenced was peripheral blood. Receptors were obtained from a woman aged 55-69 years in a cohort sampled during active or convalescent COVID-19. CDR3s include the opening cysteine and the closing phenylalanine or tryptophan. The D gene is left open where the match is weak. Clone size is given for some rows only: seen once, a few or many times, or a class if the clone is expanded.

abundance: .; j_gene: TRBJ2-1; d_gene: TRBD1; v_gene: TRBV25-1; len: 11; CDR3aa: CASKGAREQFF; CDR3nt: TGTGCCAGCAAGGGGGCGAGGGAGCAGTTCTTC
abundance: .; j_gene: TRBJ2-4; d_gene: TRBD1; v_gene: TRBV6-4; len: 15; CDR3aa: CASSGRGQTKNIQYF; CDR3nt: TGTGCCAGCAGTGGAAGGGGGCAGACCAAAAACATTCAGTACTTC
abundance: .; j_gene: TRBJ1-1; d_gene: TRBD1; v_gene: TRBV2; len: 17; CDR3aa: CASSGGQGAWGNTEAFF; CDR3nt: TGTGCCAGCAGCGGAGGACAGGGGGCATGGGGGAACACTGAAGCTTTCTTT
abundance: once; j_gene: TRBJ2-7; d_gene: .; v_gene: TRBV19; len: 13; CDR3aa: CASSSRGQYEQYF; CDR3nt: TGTGCCAGTAGTTCAAGAGGACAGTACGAGCAGTACTTC
abundance: .; j_gene: TRBJ1-2; d_gene: .; v_gene: TRBV5-6; len: 15; CDR3aa: CASSPRGTLSYGYTF; CDR3nt: TGTGCCAGCAGCCCGAGGGGGACGTTGTCCTATGGCTACACCTTC
abundance: .; j_gene: TRBJ2-7; d_gene: .; v_gene: TRBV19; len: 14; CDR3aa: CASSADRGTYEQYF; CDR3nt: TGTGCCAGTAGTGCTGACCGCGGCACCTACGAGCAGTACTTC
abundance: .; j_gene: TRBJ2-1; d_gene: .; v_gene: TRBV6-5; len: 14; CDR3aa: CASSYSSAGDRSFF; CDR3nt: TGTGCCAGCAGTTACTCGAGTGCGGGGGACAGGTCTTTCTTC
abundance: .; j_gene: TRBJ1-4; d_gene: .; v_gene: TRBV6-1; len: 15; CDR3aa: CASSEPGGATRKLFF; CDR3nt: TGTGCCAGCAGTGAACCGGGGGGCGCGACGAGGAAACTGTTTTTT
abundance: .; j_gene: TRBJ2-1; d_gene: TRBD2; v_gene: TRBV9; len: 15; CDR3aa: CASSVAGGPYNEQFF; CDR3nt: TGTGCCAGCAGCGTAGCGGGGGGGCCCTACAATGAGCAGTTCTTC
abundance: .; j_gene: TRBJ2-1; d_gene: .; v_gene: TRBV6-5; len: 14; CDR3aa: CASRERDLGNEQFF; CDR3nt: TGTGCCAGCAGGGAGAGGGATTTGGGGAATGAGCAGTTCTTC